The present T cell receptor (beta chain) was sequenced within a study of read filtering for tumor transcriptome and immune sequencing. This library used around 0.4 ug RNA and molecular barcoded adaptors spanning alpha/delta and beta/gamma chains. From the reads, TCRdb called clonotypes with MiXCR, one entry per CDR3 protein. This sample yields 35,000 to 40,000 distinct CDR3 sequences, of which 13% to 15% are seen a single time; roughly 18% belongs to the top ten. Every patient had bone marrow sampled while the disease was active. The study's findings and limits: RNA-seq captured clonotypes less deeply and reliably than IR-seq.

With respect to this clonotype: Antigen: not known.

The sequence was collected from a donor at least 40 years old with multiple myeloma. Specimen: a population of CD138-negative cells sorted from bone marrow.

CDR3 nucleotide sequence: TGTGCCAGCAGTCGGGGGATGCAAGCTGAAGCTTTCTTT. This encodes CASSRGMQAEAFF. The rearrangement uses TRBV12-3 or TRBV12-4 and TRBJ1-1; tentatively, D is TRBD1 (5 bases). V lost 5 bases and J 6 bases, leaving 13 bases between the germline ends. CDR3 length: 13 amino acids.